The 20 T cell receptor beta chains below all came from one sample that was sequenced in a study of blood T cells in healthy people across ages. The use of a sample-barcoded 5' primer and a J-beta primer mix characterized a second PCR of about 6 to 12 cycles. One entry per CDR3 protein, called by TCRdb with MiXCR from the 5' RACE reads. The data show about 800,000 distinct CDR3 sequences, with 55% to 70% seen just once and over 20% held by the top ten. Sequencing was done on a sample of blood. All receptors come from a man aged 30-40 years in good health.

This clonotype was counted a few times. The rearrangement uses TRBV7-2 and TRBJ1-2; maybe TRBD1 (5 bases). Trimming pared 2 bases from V and 4 bases from J, leaving 14 bases between. Germline V gene lookup returns CDR1 SGHTA and CDR2 FQGNSA. This CDR3 contains 15 residues. The CDR3 DNA is TGTGCCAGCAGCTTACAGGAGGGACCGTTCTATGGCTACACCTTC. Translating gives CASSLQEGPFYGYTF.

The table lists this clonotype with a count of one. The chain joins TRBV20-1 to TRBJ2-7; 11 bases agree with TRBD2. Germline V CDR1 and CDR2: DFQATT, SNEGSKA (reference sequence). The CDR3 is 16 amino acids. V lost 6 bases and J lost 10; bases outside the gene matches: 20. The DNA for the CDR3 is TGCAGTGCCCCCACTAGCGGGAGCGGCGGGTGGAGGGACCAGTACTTC. The encoded protein is CSAPTSGSGGWRDQYF.

This chain connects TRBV27 to TRBJ2-7; tentatively, D is TRBD1 (6 bases). Germline values: CDR1 MNHEY, CDR2 SMNVEV (reference sequence). Trimming removed 0 bases from V and 2 bases from J, with 14 bases in between. The CDR3 is 16 residues long. The CDR3 DNA reads TGTGCCAGCAGTTTATCGTGGACAGAGAATACCTACGAGCAGTACTTC. As protein: CASSLSWTENTYEQYF.

The table lists this clonotype with a few counts. The chain uses TRBV2 and TRBJ2-7; tentative D call: TRBD2 (7 bases). Germline V gives CDR1 SNHLY, CDR2 FYNNEI. V lost 7 bases and J 1 base, leaving 14 bases between the germline ends. The CDR3 consists of 14 residues. CDR3 loop: CASKGGTVSYEQYF. CDR3 nucleotide sequence: TGTGCCAGCAAGGGGGGGACTGTGTCCTACGAGCAGTACTTC. Combining the CDR3 with reference TRBV2 and TRBJ2-7 gives the whole variable domain EPEVTQTPSHQVTQMGQEVILRCVPISNHLYFYWYRQILGQKVEFLVSFYNNEISEKSEIFDDQFSVERPDGSNFTLKIRSTKLEDSAMYFCASKGGTVSYEQYFGPGTRLTVT.

V gene TRBV20-1 combines with J gene TRBJ2-1; the D call may be TRBD1 or TRBD2 (5 bases each). Trimming took 7 bases from V and 7 from J, leaving 17 bases between them. The CDR3 is made up of 13 amino acids. Germline-derived CDR1 and CDR2 are DFQATT and SNEGSKA (reference sequence). DNA for the CDR3: TGCAGTGGTGCTCGGAGGTGGGGGAATGAGCAGTTCTTC. Its translation is CSGARRWGNEQFF.

The CDR3, as DNA: TGTGCTAGTGGTTTGGTCACAGGAAAAACGAGCAATCAGCCCCAGCATTTT. Protein: CASGLVTGKTSNQPQHF. The J gene is TRBJ1-5, the V gene TRBV12-5; TRBD1 is a possible D gene (5 bases). Trimming shortened V by 0 bases and J by 1 base, and 13 bases separated the two germline ends. This CDR3 contains 17 residues. Germline V lookup: CDR1 LGHNT, CDR2 FRNRAP. The full variable domain, in which reference TRBV12-5 and TRBJ1-5 provide the parts outside the CDR3, is DARVTQTPRHKVTEMGQEVTMRCQPILGHNTVFWYRQTMMQGLELLAYFRNRAPLDDSGMPKDRFSAEMPDATLATLKIQPSEPRDSAVYFCASGLVTGKTSNQPQHFGDGTRLSIL.

V is TRBV12-3 or TRBV12-4 and J is TRBJ2-5; D is perhaps TRBD2 (5 bases). This CDR3 is built from 14 residues. V lost 6 bases and J lost 5, with 16 bases in between. CDR3 in amino acids: CASSRAGREETQYF. As DNA, the CDR3 is TGTGCCAGCAGCCGCGCCGGTAGGGAGGAGACCCAGTACTTC.

This chain links TRBV11-2 with TRBJ2-1; D may be TRBD1 or TRBD2 (5 bases each). The DNA matches TRBJ2-7 better at its end, which makes the J call doubtful. CDR1 SGHAT and CDR2 FQNNGV come from the germline V gene. The CDR3 covers 14 residues. The CDR3 is CASSLAGPNYEQYF. In DNA, the CDR3 is TGTGCCAGCAGCTTAGCGGGGCCGAACTACGAGCAGTACTTC.

This chain joins TRBV7-9 and TRBJ2-1; tentatively, D is TRBD1 or TRBD2 (5 bases each). CDR1 and CDR2 (germline): SEHNR, FQNEAQ (reference sequence). The CDR3 loop spans 15 amino acids. Trimming removed 7 bases from V and 6 bases from J, with 19 bases in between. In DNA, the CDR3 is TGTGCCAGCATCGGAACCGGGACCAAAAGCAATGAGCAGTTCTTC. The encoded protein is CASIGTGTKSNEQFF. Together with reference TRBV7-9 and TRBJ2-1, the CDR3 gives the full variable domain: DTGVSQNPRHKITKRGQNVTFRCDPISEHNRLYWYRQTLGQGPEFLTYFQNEAQLEKSRLLSDRFSAERPKGSFSTLEIQRTEQGDSAMYLCASIGTGTKSNEQFFGPGTRLTVL.

The J gene is TRBJ1-1, the V gene TRBV6-5; D is unclear. The CDR3 consists of 14 residues. The germline V gene encodes CDR1 MNHEY and CDR2 SVGAGI. Trimming took off 2 bases at V and 1 base at J, with 8 bases between the two ends. CDR3 sequence (DNA): TGTGCCAGCAGTTACAGTCTGGGGAACACTGAAGCTTTCTTT. It encodes CASSYSLGNTEAFF.

This chain links TRBV27 with TRBJ2-1; no clear D gene. CDR3 length: 16 amino acids. Trimming took off 3 bases at V and 1 base at J, with 13 bases between the two ends. Germline V CDR1 and CDR2: MNHEY, SMNVEV (reference sequence). The DNA for the CDR3 is TGTGCCAGCAGTTTTGGCGTTCCACCATCCTACAATGAGCAGTTCTTC. Protein: CASSFGVPPSYNEQFF.

The gene calls are TRBV6-5 and TRBJ1-2, with D perhaps matching TRBD1 (5 bases). The V gene lost 8 bases and the J gene lost 1 base, with 17 bases spanning the gap. The CDR3 is made up of 15 amino acids. Germline V lookup: CDR1 MNHEY, CDR2 SVGAGI. The CDR3 loop is CASGASGFGNYGYTF. In DNA form, the CDR3 reads TGTGCCAGCGGGGCGTCAGGGTTCGGTAACTATGGCTACACCTTC.

This clonotype has a handful of counts. This chain connects TRBV7-2 to TRBJ1-4; no reliable D call. Trimming left V 0 bases short and J 2 bases short, with 4 bases between. The CDR3 totals 14 residues. Germline V CDR1 and CDR2: SGHTA, FQGNSA. The CDR3 sequence: CASSLAGTNEKLFF. In nucleotides, the CDR3 is TGTGCCAGCAGCTTAGCAGGGACTAATGAAAAACTGTTTTTT.

This chain links TRBV11-1 with TRBJ2-1; D unclear. The CDR3 has 15 amino acids. The germline gives CDR1 SGHAT, CDR2 FQDESV (reference sequence). V was trimmed by 5 bases and J by 0 bases, leaving 11 bases between them. This CDR3 reads CASSPDLNSYNEQFF. CDR3 nucleotide sequence: TGTGCCAGCAGCCCAGATTTGAACTCCTACAATGAGCAGTTCTTC. Drawing the rest from reference TRBV11-1 and TRBJ2-1, the complete variable domain is EAEVAQSPRYKITEKSQAVAFWCDPISGHATLYWYRQILGQGPELLVQFQDESVVDDSQLPKDRFSAERLKGVDSTLKIQPAELGDSAMYLCASSPDLNSYNEQFFGPGTRLTVL.

This rearrangement joins TRBV10-3 to TRBJ1-2, with 8 bases that match TRBD1. The V gene end was trimmed by 3 bases and the J gene end by 5 bases; junction bases not matched to a gene: 14. Germline V gene sequence: CDR1 ENHRY, CDR2 SYGVKD. This CDR3 contains 17 residues. CDR3 residues: CAISDEQGVVTLYGYTF. The CDR3, as DNA: TGTGCCATCAGTGATGAACAGGGGGTCGTTACCTTATATGGCTACACCTTC.

This clonotype has just a few counts. V and J are TRBV29-1 and TRBJ2-3; no clear D gene. Trimming stripped 3 bases from V and 2 bases from J, with 18 bases between. CDR1 and CDR2 (germline): SQVTM, ANQGSEA. The CDR3 has 16 residues. The CDR3 protein is CSVEPVKAELTDTQYF. For the CDR3, the DNA is TGCAGCGTTGAGCCCGTTAAGGCGGAGCTCACAGATACGCAGTATTTT.

This clonotype was observed a few times. The rearrangement links TRBV5-1 to TRBJ2-7; maybe TRBD2 (5 bases). Per the germline V gene, CDR1 is SGHRS and CDR2 is YFSETQ. V was clipped by 3 bases and J by 5 bases, with 6 bases between them. This CDR3 is built from 11 residues. DNA of the CDR3: TGCGCCAGCAGCTGGAGGAACGAGCAGTACTTC. It is translated as CASSWRNEQYF.

This clonotype came up a few times. The chain couples TRBV12-3 or TRBV12-4 to TRBJ2-7; D unresolved. The germline V and J ends were trimmed by 4 bases and 3 bases, with 13 bases remaining between them. The CDR3 is 14 residues long. CDR3 bases: TGTGCCAGCAGTTCCGAGACGGACCTCTACGAGCAGTACTTC. As protein: CASSSETDLYEQYF.

J is TRBJ1-1 and V is TRBV7-2; 8 bases match TRBD1. V lost 5 bases, J lost 7 bases, and 9 bases stayed unmatched. CDR3 length equals 14 residues. Per germline, CDR1 SGHTA and CDR2 FQGNSA. CDR3 sequence: CASSTGRGRDEAFF. CDR3 nucleotide sequence: TGTGCCAGCAGCACAGGCAGGGGGCGGGATGAAGCTTTCTTT.

This chain connects TRBV28 to TRBJ2-7; D gene unclear. The germline gives CDR1 MDHEN, CDR2 SYDVKM. V shed 5 bases and J shed 1 base, with 15 bases lying between them. The CDR3 consists of 15 residues. CDR3 in amino acids: CASSQMGSPSYEQYF. The CDR3 bases are TGTGCCAGCAGTCAAATGGGGTCCCCTTCCTACGAGCAGTACTTC.